Shown below are 7 T cell receptor beta chains from a single sample sequenced in a study of control samples from healthy donors and cancer patients. Sequencing used immunoSEQ multiplex PCR; TCRdb keeps in-frame clones, though not all of them. The sample records roughly 43,000 clones, around 87% being singletons. The sequencing sample was made of PBMCs. These TCRs come from a woman in her sixties with lung cancer.

The V and J genes are TRBV5-4 and TRBJ1-1, with 10 bases that match TRBD1. The length of the CDR3 is 16 residues. Germline trimming cut 4 bases from V and 7 bases from J; bases unmatched to any gene: 13. CDR1 is SGHNT and CDR2 is YYREEE in the germline V gene (reference sequence). The CDR3 sequence: CASSPRGGQGRNEAFF. The CDR3 DNA reads TGTGCCAGCAGCCCCCGGGGGGGACAGGGGAGGAATGAAGCTTTCTTT.

This clone was observed a single time. V gene TRBV19 combines with J gene TRBJ2-1; D uncertain. CDR1 is LNHDA, CDR2 SQIVND, per germline (reference sequence). V was cut by 5 bases and J by 7 bases, with 12 bases left in between. CDR3 length: 13 amino acids. CDR3 amino acids: CASSLLNGNEQFF. The CDR3 DNA reads TGTGCCAGTAGTCTCTTGAACGGGAATGAGCAGTTCTTC.

The gene calls are TRBV7-9 and TRBJ2-3, with 8 nucleotides matching TRBD2. There are 16 residues in the CDR3. Trimming cost V 0 bases and J 3 bases; bases outside gene matches: 5. The germline V gene has CDR1 SEHNR and CDR2 FQNEAQ (reference sequence). For the CDR3, the DNA is TGTGCCAGCAGCTTAGCGGCGGGAGGTGGGACAGATACGCAGTATTTT. This codes for CASSLAAGGGTDTQYF.

The V and J genes are TRBV2 and TRBJ2-3, with D possibly TRBD2 on 5 matching bases. There are 16 residues in the CDR3. The germline gives CDR1 SNHLY, CDR2 FYNNEI. With 8 bases removed from V and 3 bases from J, the gap between germline ends came to 21 bases. CDR3 amino acids: CASSKGTSWETDTQYF. CDR3 nucleotide sequence: TGTGCCAGCTCAAAAGGAACTTCATGGGAGACAGATACGCAGTATTTT.

The gene calls are TRBV11-2 and TRBJ1-5; no firm D call. The germline gives CDR1 SGHAT, CDR2 FQNNGV. This CDR3 is built from 13 residues. V was trimmed by 8 bases and J by 5 bases, leaving 13 bases between them. The CDR3 spells CASGKSLDQPQHF. CDR3 DNA sequence: TGTGCCAGCGGCAAGAGCCTCGATCAGCCCCAGCATTTT.

CDR3 sequence: CTSSQVDSGNYGYTF. CDR3 bases: TGCACCAGCAGCCAAGTGGACAGCGGGAACTATGGCTACACCTTC. The chain carries TRBV1 and TRBJ1-2. TRBV1 is recorded as a pseudogene. The CDR3 has 15 residues.

The genes are TRBV6-5 and TRBJ1-1, with D possibly TRBD1 on 6 matching bases. This CDR3 region has 13 residues. Trimming shortened V by 7 bases and J by 0 bases, and 9 bases separated the two germline ends. The V gene's germline CDR1 is MNHEY and CDR2 SVGAGI. DNA for the CDR3: TGTGCCAGCAAAGGGGGTATGAACACTGAAGCTTTCTTT. Translation gives CASKGGMNTEAFF.